Each of the 30 T cell receptor beta chains below was sequenced from the same sample in a study of radiation and T cells in renal cell carcinoma. The time point here: baseline pretreatment blood. Noted treatment: 15 Gy SBRT to primary tumor, nephrectomy 4 weeks later. Data came from immunoSEQ multiplex PCR; TCRdb stores just in-frame clones and leaves some out. Here the sample spans 150,000 or so clones, roughly nine tenths being singletons. Specimen: blood, collected from a patient whose treatment included radiotherapy and nephrectomy. These receptors were obtained from a woman in her 70s with renal cell carcinoma.

This clone was found once. CDR3 coding DNA: TGTGCCAGCAGCTTAAAGGGACAGGGTGCCGGGGAGCTGTTTTTT. Amino acid sequence: CASSLKGQGAGELFF. The chain uses TRBV7-3 and TRBJ2-2, with 9 bases matching TRBD1. Per germline, CDR1 SGHTA and CDR2 FQGTGA. This CDR3 is built from 15 residues. The junction had 3 bases not matched to a gene; V was cut back by 1 base and J by 6 bases.

The chain recombines TRBV9 with TRBJ1-1; a possible D gene is TRBD1 (5 bases). V dropped 1 base and J dropped 0 bases, with 10 bases sitting between them. The germline V gene has CDR1 SGDLS and CDR2 YYNGEE. There are 15 residues in the CDR3. CDR3 nucleotide sequence: TGTGCCAGCAGCGTATCGGGGGTCATGAACACTGAAGCTTTCTTT. Encoded protein: CASSVSGVMNTEAFF.

In DNA, the CDR3 is TGTGCCAGCAGCTTAGCGGGGGCAAACGAGCAGTACTTC. Amino acids: CASSLAGANEQYF. The gene calls are TRBV5-4 and TRBJ2-7; 8 nucleotides match TRBD2. This CDR3 contains 13 residues. Germline CDR1 is SGHNT and CDR2 is YYREEE (reference sequence). V was clipped by 2 bases and J by 5 bases; unmatched bases: 3. Based on the CDR3 plus reference TRBV5-4 and TRBJ2-7, the full variable domain is ETGVTQSPTHLIKTRGQQVTLRCSSQSGHNTVSWYQQALGQGPQFIFQYYREEENGRGNFPPRFSGLQFPNYSSELNVNALELDDSALYLCASSLAGANEQYFGPGTRLTVT.

The chain recombines TRBV18 with TRBJ1-2; D ambiguous. The germline CDR1 and CDR2 sequences are KGHSH and LQKENI. V was trimmed by 3 bases and J by 3 bases, leaving 11 bases between them. The CDR3 totals 14 residues. CDR3 sequence reads: CASSPAGRDYGYTF. DNA of the CDR3: TGTGCCAGCTCACCGGCGGGAAGGGACTATGGCTACACCTTC.

This chain connects TRBV9 to TRBJ2-3, with 13 bases fitting TRBD2. The CDR3 is made up of 16 amino acids. Germline CDR1 reads SGDLS; CDR2 reads YYNGEE. Trimming cost V 4 bases and J 4 bases; bases outside gene matches: 6. CDR3 DNA sequence: TGTGCCAGCAGCACGCGGACTAGCGGGGGCTCAGATACGCAGTATTTT. Translated: CASSTRTSGGSDTQYF.

The V and J genes are TRBV19 and TRBJ2-2; 8 nucleotides line up with TRBD1. After removal of 5 bases from V and 4 bases from J, the junction contained 6 bases not matched to a gene. The germline V gene has CDR1 LNHDA and CDR2 SQIVND (reference sequence). The CDR3 spans 15 residues. The CDR3 sequence is CASSPGTGVTGELFF. Written as DNA, the CDR3 is TGTGCCAGTAGTCCCGGGACAGGCGTCACCGGGGAGCTGTTTTTT.

This rearrangement joins TRBV19 to TRBJ1-6, with D possibly matching TRBD1 (5 bases). Deletions cut 4 bases from V and 5 bases from J, with 9 bases between. From germline, CDR1 is LNHDA and CDR2 SQIVND (reference sequence). The CDR3 is 14 residues long. The CDR3 is CASSKTADNSPLHF. The CDR3 DNA reads TGTGCCAGTAGTAAGACAGCAGATAATTCACCCCTCCACTTT.

This chain connects TRBV4-2 to TRBJ1-5, with D unresolved. CDR1 LGHNA and CDR2 YNFKEQ come from the germline V gene. Trimming pared 0 bases from V and 0 bases from J, leaving 9 bases between. CDR3 length: 16 residues. CDR3 bases: TGTGCCAGCAGCCAAGAATACAGAATTAGCAATCAGCCCCAGCATTTT. This encodes CASSQEYRISNQPQHF.

The chain carries TRBV7-8 and TRBJ1-2; 7 nucleotides agree with TRBD1. This CDR3 region has 16 residues. From germline, CDR1 is SGHVS and CDR2 FQNEAQ. V lost 3 bases to trimming and J lost 6 bases; unmatched junction nucleotides: 13. The DNA of the CDR3 is TGTGCCAGCAGCTTTGGACAGGACCTGACCCCCGATGGCTACACCTTC. Translated, it gives CASSFGQDLTPDGYTF.

This clone was picked up a small number of times. The chain recombines TRBV5-4 with TRBJ1-2; D ambiguous. Looked up from germline, CDR1 is SGHNT and CDR2 is YYREEE (reference sequence). Trimming left V 1 base short and J 0 bases short, with 10 bases between. This CDR3 contains 15 residues. The CDR3 sequence: CASSLIGGANYGYTF. DNA for the CDR3: TGTGCCAGCAGCTTGATAGGCGGAGCTAACTATGGCTACACCTTC.

The chain uses TRBV5-4 and TRBJ1-4; maybe TRBD1 (5 bases). The CDR3 runs to 15 residues. Germline assignment: CDR1 SGHNT and CDR2 YYREEE (reference sequence). Trimming removed 0 bases at V and 6 bases at J, with 12 bases between. CDR3 DNA sequence: TGTGCCAGCAGCTTGGTGGCAGGGACTGATGAAAAACTGTTTTTT. Translated: CASSLVAGTDEKLFF.

The CDR3, as DNA: TGTGCCAGCAGCCCCGGGGGAGGGAATGGCTACACCTTC. Translated: CASSPGGGNGYTF. The chain recombines TRBV9 with TRBJ1-2, with D perhaps matching TRBD1 (5 bases). There are 13 residues in the CDR3. Trimming shortened V by 4 bases and J by 6 bases, and 13 bases separated the two germline ends. Germline lookup yields CDR1 SGDLS and CDR2 YYNGEE.

The chain is built from TRBV19 and TRBJ1-5; TRBD1 matches at 9 bases. This CDR3 has 15 amino acids. Germline trimming cut 5 bases from V and 6 bases from J; bases unmatched to any gene: 8. The germline gives CDR1 LNHDA, CDR2 SQIVND (reference sequence). In nucleotides, the CDR3 is TGTGCCAGTAGTGCCGGGACAGGGAGGATTCAGCCCCAGCATTTT. This gives the protein CASSAGTGRIQPQHF. The full variable domain, in which reference TRBV19 and TRBJ1-5 provide the parts outside the CDR3, is DGGITQSPKYLFRKEGQNVTLSCEQNLNHDAMYWYRQDPGQGLRLIYYSQIVNDFQKGDIAEGYSVSREKKESFPLTVTSAQKNPTAFYLCASSAGTGRIQPQHFGDGTRLSIL.

This clone was seen only once. The J gene is TRBJ2-3, the V gene TRBV5-1, with 9 bases aligning to TRBD1. Germline CDR1 SGHRS, CDR2 YFSETQ. J gave up 4 bases and V 2 bases, and 11 bases lay outside the gene matches. The CDR3 contains 17 residues. DNA of the CDR3: TGCGCCAGCAGCTTCCGCCGGGACAGGGTGAAGGCAGATACGCAGTATTTT. Amino acid sequence: CASSFRRDRVKADTQYF.

This clone was recorded only once. This chain joins TRBV7-3 and TRBJ2-7; TRBD2 aligns across 14 bases. J gave up 3 bases and V 4 bases, and 2 bases lay outside the gene matches. Per the germline V gene, CDR1 is SGHTA and CDR2 is FQGTGA. The CDR3 contains 15 residues. The CDR3 DNA reads TGTGCCAGCAGCTCAGGACTAGCGGGGGGCTACGAGCAGTACTTC. Translated: CASSSGLAGGYEQYF.

As for this clone: Other nucleotide sequences in the sample specify the same CDR3. The chain carries TRBV7-2 and TRBJ1-4; D is undetermined. The germline V gene has CDR1 SGHTA and CDR2 FQGNSA. There are 15 residues in the CDR3. Trimming pared 0 bases from V and 2 bases from J, leaving 7 bases between. CDR3 in amino acids: CASSLAGGTNEKLFF. In nucleotides, the CDR3 is TGTGCCAGCAGCTTAGCGGGTGGGACTAATGAAAAACTGTTTTTT.

The chain couples TRBV7-2 to TRBJ1-1, with unresolved D. Germline CDR1 SGHTA, CDR2 FQGNSA. The CDR3 consists of 13 residues. Trimming took 6 bases from V and 0 from J, leaving 8 bases between them. As DNA, the CDR3 is TGTGCCAGCAGTCTCCGCCTGAACACTGAAGCTTTCTTT. Its protein product is CASSLRLNTEAFF.

The rearrangement joins TRBV28 to TRBJ1-1; D call uncertain. V gave up 7 bases and J gave up 4 bases, with 10 bases separating them. The CDR3 has 12 residues. Germline CDR1 MDHEN, CDR2 SYDVKM. The CDR3 loop is CASNRGFTEAFF. The DNA of the CDR3 is TGTGCCAGCAATCGGGGATTCACTGAAGCTTTCTTT. Full variable domain (rest looked up from reference TRBV28 and TRBJ1-1): DVKVTQSSRYLVKRTGEKVFLECVQDMDHENMFWYRQDPGLGLRLIYFSYDVKMKEKGDIPEGYSVSREKKERFSLILESASTNQTSMYLCASNRGFTEAFFGQGTRLTVV.

J is TRBJ2-5 and V is TRBV28, with TRBD2 as a possible D gene (6 bases). The V and J ends lost 5 bases and 11 bases respectively, with 12 bases between them. Germline V gene sequence: CDR1 MDHEN, CDR2 SYDVKM. This CDR3 has 11 residues. The CDR3, as DNA: TGTGCCAGCAGTGCCCCGGGGGAGCAGTACTTC. Encoded protein: CASSAPGEQYF.

The gene calls are TRBV6-1 and TRBJ2-2; D not certain. The ends were cut back, 6 bases at V and 6 bases at J, with 11 bases in the middle. The germline V gene encodes CDR1 MNHNS and CDR2 SASEGT. This CDR3 region has 13 residues. The chain's CDR3 is CASSAFNAGELFF. The CDR3 coding sequence is TGTGCCAGCAGCGCCTTCAATGCCGGGGAGCTGTTTTTT.

This rearrangement joins TRBV6-4 to TRBJ2-1, with TRBD1 matching 8 bases. The trim removed 5 bases at V and 10 bases at J, leaving 13 bases unmatched. CDR1 is MRHNA and CDR2 is SNTAGT in the germline V gene. The CDR3 covers 15 residues. CDR3 residues: CASSKDREFLGEQFF. CDR3 nucleotides: TGTGCCAGCAGTAAGGACAGGGAGTTTCTGGGCGAGCAGTTCTTC.

The chain is built from TRBV9 and TRBJ1-1; D is unresolved. The V gene's germline CDR1 is SGDLS and CDR2 YYNGEE. This CDR3 comprises 16 residues. V was shortened by 0 bases and J by 5 bases, with 17 bases between the two germline ends. CDR3 residues: CASSVDGDSTWTEAFF. CDR3 in DNA: TGTGCCAGCAGCGTAGATGGGGATTCAACTTGGACTGAAGCTTTCTTT.

This sequence joins TRBV4-2 and TRBJ2-1, with D possibly being TRBD2 (6 bases). CDR1 and CDR2 (germline): LGHNA, YNFKEQ. Trimming cost V 0 bases and J 10 bases, with 16 bases left between them. CDR3 length: 15 amino acids. The CDR3 bases are TGTGCCAGCAGCCAAGATTGGCGGGGACTTAGAGAGCAGTTCTTC. Translation gives CASSQDWRGLREQFF.

This clone was seen a single time. The chain couples TRBV5-1 to TRBJ1-3, with 8 bases lining up with TRBD1. The germline gives CDR1 SGHRS, CDR2 YFSETQ. V lost 1 base to trimming and J lost 4 bases; unmatched junction nucleotides: 4. There are 15 residues in the CDR3. Written as DNA, the CDR3 is TGCGCCAGCAGCTTGCAGGGGGCTGAAGGAAACACCATATATTTT. This gives the protein CASSLQGAEGNTIYF. Using reference TRBV5-1 and TRBJ1-3 for the parts outside the CDR3, the full variable domain is KAGVTQTPRYLIKTRGQQVTLSCSPISGHRSVSWYQQTPGQGLQFLFEYFSETQRNKGNFPGRFSGRQFSNSRSEMNVSTLELGDSALYLCASSLQGAEGNTIYFGEGSWLTVV.

Here the CDR3 DNA reads TGTGCCAGCAGCCCCCGGACAGGGAAGGTATACGAGCAGTACTTC. It yields the protein CASSPRTGKVYEQYF. The chain joins TRBV14 to TRBJ2-7, with 8 bases identical to TRBD1. Trimming cost V 4 bases and J 4 bases; bases outside gene matches: 9. The CDR3 loop spans 15 amino acids. From germline, CDR1 is SGHDN and CDR2 FVKESK.

Concerning this clone: Germline is not matched at one junction end, which may reflect a read error. J is TRBJ2-1 and V is TRBV6-5; 11 bases map to TRBD2. The CDR3 runs to 14 residues. Germline V gene sequence: CDR1 MNHEY, CDR2 SVGAGI. This CDR3 is CVSGLAGPLGEQFF. In nucleotides, the CDR3 is TGCGTGTCCGGACTAGCGGGCCCCCTGGGTGAGCAGTTCTTC.

This rearrangement joins TRBV9 to TRBJ1-1; D ambiguous. V was pared by 6 bases and J by 4 bases, with 10 bases between. Germline CDR1 reads SGDLS; CDR2 reads YYNGEE. The length of the CDR3 is 12 residues. CDR3 sequence reads: CASNREGTEAFF. The CDR3 nucleotides read TGTGCCAGCAATCGGGAGGGCACTGAAGCTTTCTTT.

The gene calls are TRBV7-3 and TRBJ2-3; 14 nucleotides line up with TRBD2. Germline V gives CDR1 SGHTA, CDR2 FQGTGA. V was clipped by 5 bases and J by 1 base; unmatched bases: 2. CDR3 length equals 16 residues. CDR3: CASSTGLAGGTDTQYF. CDR3 coding DNA: TGTGCCAGCAGCACGGGACTAGCGGGGGGCACAGATACGCAGTATTTT.

V gene TRBV6-5 combines with J gene TRBJ2-7, with TRBD2 matching 11 bases. V shed 0 bases and J 2 bases; nucleotides not matched to a gene: 3. The CDR3 has 16 residues. The germline V gene has CDR1 MNHEY and CDR2 SVGAGI. The CDR3 reads CASSYSGTSGPYEQYF. The CDR3 coding sequence is TGTGCCAGCAGTTACTCCGGGACTAGCGGCCCCTACGAGCAGTACTTC.

This chain joins TRBV5-1 and TRBJ1-3, with a weak D call TRBD1 (5 bases). V gave up 0 bases and J gave up 0 bases, with 16 bases separating them. CDR1 and CDR2 from the germline V gene are SGHRS and YFSETQ. The CDR3 is 18 residues long. The DNA for the CDR3 is TGCGCCAGCAGCTTGGGACTTCTCAGGGCCAACTCTGGAAACACCATATATTTT. Translation gives CASSLGLLRANSGNTIYF.